The 20 T cell receptor beta chains in this list originate from one sample, sequenced in a study of blood T cell repertoires in COVID-19. Some clones are missing from TCRdb's copy, which holds only in-frame ones; the method was immunoSEQ multiplex PCR. The sample consists of 85,000 to 130,000 clones, over 70% of them appearing once. Sequences were obtained from peripheral blood. The receptor source for this set is a human donor with acute or convalescent COVID-19. The donor label of this sample is uncertain.

The chain carries TRBV2 and TRBJ2-5; 11 bases are shared with TRBD2. The CDR3 totals 17 residues. CDR1 is SNHLY, CDR2 FYNNEI, per germline. J lost 4 bases, V lost 1 base, and 8 bases had no gene match. The CDR3 region is CASSEGYSGGAAETQYF. In DNA, the CDR3 is TGTGCCAGCAGTGAAGGGTATAGCGGGGGGGCCGCAGAGACCCAGTACTTC.

The chain couples TRBV29-1 to TRBJ1-5, with 9 bases identical to TRBD1. The CDR3 runs 14 residues. V dropped 6 bases and J dropped 5; count of bases not matched to a gene: 8. CDR1 and CDR2 from the germline V gene are SQVTM and ANQGSEA. CDR3 DNA sequence: TGCAGCGTCGCACAGGGGGCAGGCGATCAGCCCCAGCATTTT. Its translation is CSVAQGAGDQPQHF.

The rearrangement joins TRBV4-1 to TRBJ1-4, with D possibly TRBD1 on 5 matching bases. The CDR3 length is 16 residues. Trimming stripped 8 bases from V and 3 bases from J, with 19 bases between. Looked up from germline, CDR1 is MGHRA and CDR2 is YSYEKL. Here the CDR3 DNA reads TGCGCCAGCGTGGATCTGGGCGGGGCATCTAATGAAAAACTGTTTTTT. Translation gives CASVDLGGASNEKLFF.

The chain links TRBV2 to TRBJ1-5; D is uncertain. This CDR3 spans 15 amino acids. V was shortened by 0 bases and J by 3 bases, with 9 bases between the two germline ends. Germline assignment: CDR1 SNHLY and CDR2 FYNNEI. Here the CDR3 reads CASSEASGYNQPQHF. DNA for the CDR3: TGTGCCAGCAGTGAAGCCAGCGGGTACAATCAGCCCCAGCATTTT.

The V and J genes are TRBV10-3 and TRBJ1-2; D gene unclear. Germline values: CDR1 ENHRY, CDR2 SYGVKD. The ends were cut back, 1 base at V and 7 bases at J, with 13 bases in the middle. The CDR3 totals 14 residues. CDR3 in DNA: TGTGCCATCAGTGAGTTTGAGGCCCGGGGTGGCTACACCTTC. Translated, it gives CAISEFEARGGYTF.

V is TRBV7-2 and J is TRBJ1-1, with TRBD1 matching 9 bases. The ends lost 5 bases at V and 8 bases at J; junction bases unmatched: 12. Per the germline V gene, CDR1 is SGHTA and CDR2 is FQGNSA. The CDR3 has 15 amino acids. The CDR3 protein is CASSLRPGQGGEAFF. CDR3 DNA: TGTGCCAGCAGCCTTCGGCCGGGACAGGGAGGGGAAGCTTTCTTT.

This chain connects TRBV6-5 to TRBJ1-1; D is unclear. Germline-derived CDR1 and CDR2 are MNHEY and SVGAGI. The V gene lost 0 bases and the J gene lost 5 bases, with 13 bases spanning the gap. This CDR3 has 15 residues. CDR3 DNA: TGTGCCAGCAGTTACTCAAGACTCGTCGGGACTGAAGCTTTCTTT. Translation gives CASSYSRLVGTEAFF.

The V call is TRBV28, the J call TRBJ1-5, with 7 bases aligning to TRBD1. V lost 1 base to trimming and J lost 0 bases; unmatched junction nucleotides: 15. Germline V lookup: CDR1 MDHEN, CDR2 SYDVKM. The CDR3 consists of 20 residues. Here the CDR3 DNA reads TGTGCCAGCAGTTTATCCGGGACAGAGGGATTAATTTATAGCAATCAGCCCCAGCATTTT. It translates to CASSLSGTEGLIYSNQPQHF. Drawing the rest from reference TRBV28 and TRBJ1-5, the complete variable domain is DVKVTQSSRYLVKRTGEKVFLECVQDMDHENMFWYRQDPGLGLRLIYFSYDVKMKEKGDIPEGYSVSREKKERFSLILESASTNQTSMYLCASSLSGTEGLIYSNQPQHFGDGTRLSIL.

V usage is TRBV1 and J usage is TRBJ2-7; the table's D call, TRBD1, has no DNA check behind it. TRBV1 is termed a pseudogene. The CDR3 sequence is 15 residues long. CDR3 residues: CTSSPRGRGLYEQYV. The CDR3 DNA reads as TGCACCAGCAGTCCCCGGGGCAGGGGGCTCTACGAGCAGTACGTC.

The J gene is TRBJ2-3, the V gene TRBV5-1; 11 bases align to TRBD1. The CDR3 covers 15 residues. From germline, CDR1 is SGHRS and CDR2 YFSETQ. The junction had 4 bases not matched to a gene; V was cut back by 3 bases and J by 4 bases. The CDR3: CASSSGQGAPDTQYF. CDR3 coding DNA: TGCGCCAGCAGCTCCGGACAGGGGGCCCCAGATACGCAGTATTTT. Drawing the rest from reference TRBV5-1 and TRBJ2-3, the complete variable domain is KAGVTQTPRYLIKTRGQQVTLSCSPISGHRSVSWYQQTPGQGLQFLFEYFSETQRNKGNFPGRFSGRQFSNSRSEMNVSTLELGDSALYLCASSSGQGAPDTQYFGPGTRLTVL.

The chain is built from TRBV18 and TRBJ1-5; 7 positions match TRBD1. Germline lookup yields CDR1 KGHSH and CDR2 LQKENI. Trimming took 5 bases from V and 1 from J; bases not matched to a gene: 5. The CDR3 extends over 15 amino acids. CDR3 residues: CASSGQVGSNQPQHF. In nucleotides, the CDR3 is TGTGCCAGCTCAGGACAGGTGGGGAGCAATCAGCCCCAGCATTTT.

This chain links TRBV2 with TRBJ2-3; maybe TRBD2 (5 bases). The CDR3 is 11 amino acids. V was pared by 8 bases and J by 10 bases, with 13 bases between. Germline CDR1 is SNHLY and CDR2 is FYNNEI. CDR3 residues: CASRDSHPQYF. CDR3 DNA: TGTGCCAGCCGGGATTCCCACCCGCAGTATTTT.

This chain connects TRBV20-1 to TRBJ1-2, with D unresolved. Looked up from germline, CDR1 is DFQATT and CDR2 is SNEGSKA (reference sequence). The V end was cut by 0 bases, the J end by 5 bases, with 4 bases between. The CDR3 loop spans 11 amino acids. As DNA, the CDR3 is TGCAGTGCTAGAGAGCGGTATGGCTACACCTTC. Amino acid sequence: CSARERYGYTF.

The DNA for the CDR3 is TGTGCCAGCAGTCCCTACGGGACAGGTAGCACAGATACGCAGTATTTT. Translated: CASSPYGTGSTDTQYF. The chain is built from TRBV27 and TRBJ2-3, with TRBD1 matching over 8 bases. The CDR3 contains 16 residues. Germline CDR1 reads MNHEY; CDR2 reads SMNVEV (reference sequence). V lost 5 bases to trimming and J lost 0 bases; unmatched junction nucleotides: 7.

The chain couples TRBV30 to TRBJ1-6; D may be TRBD1 (5 bases). The CDR3 consists of 14 residues. Germline assignment: CDR1 GTSNPN and CDR2 SVGIG (reference sequence). The germline V and J ends were trimmed by 0 bases and 7 bases, with 10 bases remaining between them. The CDR3 loop is CAWSVVTANSPLHF. In DNA, the CDR3 is TGTGCCTGGAGTGTTGTGACAGCAAATTCACCCCTCCACTTT.

This clone was seen repeatedly, ten times or more. The rearrangement uses TRBV9 and TRBJ1-6; tentatively, D is TRBD1 (5 bases). The CDR3 totals 17 residues. Germline assignment: CDR1 SGDLS and CDR2 YYNGEE. V was pared by 1 base and J by 3 bases, with 14 bases between. The CDR3 sequence is CASSVSTGSFYNSPLHF. CDR3 bases: TGTGCCAGCAGCGTATCTACAGGTTCCTTCTATAATTCACCCCTCCACTTT.

The chain uses TRBV19 and TRBJ1-5; D remains unclear. The CDR3 has 15 amino acids. V lost 1 base to trimming and J lost 3 bases, with 10 bases between them. The V gene's germline CDR1 is LNHDA and CDR2 SQIVND (reference sequence). The CDR3: CASSIGPLYNQPQHF. The CDR3 DNA reads as TGTGCCAGTAGTATAGGTCCGCTATACAATCAGCCCCAGCATTTT. The whole variable domain, filled in from reference TRBV19 and TRBJ1-5, reads DGGITQSPKYLFRKEGQNVTLSCEQNLNHDAMYWYRQDPGQGLRLIYYSQIVNDFQKGDIAEGYSVSREKKESFPLTVTSAQKNPTAFYLCASSIGPLYNQPQHFGDGTRLSIL.

V is TRBV12-3 or TRBV12-4 and J is TRBJ2-3; possible D gene TRBD1, 6 bases. The V and J ends lost 6 bases and 2 bases respectively, with 9 bases between them. The CDR3 runs to 13 residues. The CDR3 DNA sequence: TGTGCCAGCAGGGACAGTCTCACAGATACGCAGTATTTT. Translated, it gives CASRDSLTDTQYF.

Ten or more counts support this clone. The chain has TRBV24-1 and TRBJ2-6, with a possible D match to TRBD2 (5 bases). Germline CDR1 reads KGHDR; CDR2 reads SFDVKD. V was pared by 7 bases and J by 0 bases, with 15 bases between. This CDR3 is 17 amino acids long. The CDR3 is CATSGIETSSGANVLTF. DNA of the CDR3: TGTGCCACCAGCGGGATTGAAACGAGCTCTGGGGCCAACGTCCTGACTTTC.

This chain links TRBV10-2 with TRBJ1-2; tentatively, D is TRBD1 (5 bases). This CDR3 spans 14 amino acids. V was shortened by 10 bases and J by 0 bases, with 15 bases between the two germline ends. Germline V CDR1 and CDR2: WSHSY, SAAADI. As DNA, the CDR3 is TGCGCCACCCAGGGCCTACGGACTAACTATGGCTACACCTTC. It codes for CATQGLRTNYGYTF.